One T cell receptor (beta chain) is described in this entry. Its cognate antigen is unknown. Brentuximab vedotin exposure varied, and every patient relapsed after autologous stem cell transplantation. Relapsed/refractory classical Hodgkin lymphoma patients had complete, partial or progressive responses. Produced via immunoSEQ multiplex PCR; TCRdb's table is partial and in-frame only. The sample has more than 20,000 clones, about four fifths seen once. The CDR3 totals 19 residues. Germline trimming cut 1 base from V and 5 bases from J; bases unmatched to any gene: 17. This specimen belongs to a study of PD-1 blockade in classical Hodgkin lymphoma. Study overall: Patients received nivolumab 3 mg/kg intravenously every 2 weeks. Study outcomes and limitations: The study found complete responders had baseline diversity similar to newly diagnosed patients. Baseline TCR diversity was reportedly lower in newly diagnosed patients than in healthy donors. It was reported as lower still in relapsed/refractory patients.

This receptor was identified in a human donor with classical Hodgkin lymphoma. This chain connects TRBV23-1 to TRBJ2-1, with 7 bases fitting TRBD1. TRBV23-1 is marked as an open reading frame, function uncertain. The sample was peripheral blood mononuclear cells (PBMCs), taken before the second cycle of nivolumab. The chain's CDR3 is CASSQYFPGQETYDNEQFF. The CDR3 DNA reads TGCGCCAGCAGTCAATACTTCCCAGGACAGGAGACTTACGACAATGAGCAGTTCTTC.